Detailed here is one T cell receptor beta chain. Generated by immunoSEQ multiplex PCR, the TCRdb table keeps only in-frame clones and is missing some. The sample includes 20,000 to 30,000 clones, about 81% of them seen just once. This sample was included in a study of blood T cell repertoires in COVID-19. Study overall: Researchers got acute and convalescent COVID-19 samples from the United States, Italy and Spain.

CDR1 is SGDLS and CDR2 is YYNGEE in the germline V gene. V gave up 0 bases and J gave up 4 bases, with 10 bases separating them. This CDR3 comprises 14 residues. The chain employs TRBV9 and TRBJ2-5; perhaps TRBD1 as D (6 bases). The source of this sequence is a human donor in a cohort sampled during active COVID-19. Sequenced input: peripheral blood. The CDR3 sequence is CASSVDGTRETQYF. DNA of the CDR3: TGTGCCAGCAGCGTAGACGGGACACGAGAGACCCAGTACTTC. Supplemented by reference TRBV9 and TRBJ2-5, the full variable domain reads DSGVTQTPKHLITATGQRVTLRCSPRSGDLSVYWYQQSLDQGLQFLIQYYNGEERAKGNILERFSAQQFPDLHSELNLSSLELGDSALYFCASSVDGTRETQYFGPGTRLLVL.